This TCR beta chain was recovered during a study of T cells in women clearing cervical HPV infection. On the study more broadly: Case blood was drawn when the lesion was first found; control blood after infection became undetectable.

Comments on this clone: Antigen unknown. Read sequence stops 3 residues before the CDR3 end, and the germline J gene provides the missing end.

Study-level points and caveats: Each sample's T-cell count was unknown, possibly confounding richness. TRBV6-7 abundance was lower in cases than controls (around 0.1% versus 0.15%).

The CDR3 runs to 13 residues. J gave up 9 bases and V 10 bases, and 9 bases lay outside the gene matches. Germline CDR1 reads MRHNA; CDR2 reads SNTAGT. Average input was approximately 1.3 ug genomic DNA for immunoSEQ TCR beta CDR3 amplification. The method was immunoSEQ multiplex PCR; TCRdb's version includes in-frame clones alone and lacks a portion of them. Its clone listing holds roughly 48,000 clones. The chain links TRBV6-4 to TRBJ2-1; 10 nucleotides agree with TRBD2. The specimen was blood buffy coat. The clonotype was recovered from a woman aged 18 to 75 with a cervical HPV16 infection that either progressed to CIN3+ or cleared (not recorded which). CDR3 region: CATPSGSRGEQFF. CDR3 bases read: TGTGCCACCCCTAGCGGGAGTCGTGGTGAG.